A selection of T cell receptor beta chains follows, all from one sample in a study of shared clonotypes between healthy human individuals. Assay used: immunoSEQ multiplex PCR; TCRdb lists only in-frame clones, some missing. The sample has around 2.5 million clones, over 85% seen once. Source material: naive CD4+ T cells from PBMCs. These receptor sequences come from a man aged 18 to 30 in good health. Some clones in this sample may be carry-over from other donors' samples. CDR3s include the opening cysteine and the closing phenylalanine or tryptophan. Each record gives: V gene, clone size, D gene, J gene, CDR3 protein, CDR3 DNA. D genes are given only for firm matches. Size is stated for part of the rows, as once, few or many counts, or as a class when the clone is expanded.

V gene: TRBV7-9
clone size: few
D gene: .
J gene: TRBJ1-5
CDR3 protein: CASSRGESNQPQHF
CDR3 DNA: TGTGCCAGCAGCCGGGGCGAGAGCAATCAGCCCCAGCATTTT

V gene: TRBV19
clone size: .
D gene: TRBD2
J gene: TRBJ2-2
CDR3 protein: CASRTSGSRNTGELFF
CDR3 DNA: TGTGCCAGTAGGACTAGCGGGAGTAGGAACACCGGGGAGCTGTTTTTT

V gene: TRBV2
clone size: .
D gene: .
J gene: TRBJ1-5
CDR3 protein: CASGTNSNQPQHF
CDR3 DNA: TGTGCCAGCGGGACGAATAGCAATCAGCCCCAGCATTTT

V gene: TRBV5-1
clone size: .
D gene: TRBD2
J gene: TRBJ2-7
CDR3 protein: CASSFPSGSAEQYF
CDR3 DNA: TGCGCCAGCAGCTTTCCTAGCGGGAGTGCCGAGCAGTACTTC

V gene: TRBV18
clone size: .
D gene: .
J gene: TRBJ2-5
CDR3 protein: CASSPLALAQETQYF
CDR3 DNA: TGTGCCAGCTCACCTCTCGCTCTAGCACAAGAGACCCAGTACTTC

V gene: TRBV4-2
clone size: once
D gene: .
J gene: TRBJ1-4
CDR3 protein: CASSQGTGAGKLFF
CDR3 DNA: TGTGCCAGCAGCCAAGGGACCGGAGCGGGAAAACTGTTTTTT

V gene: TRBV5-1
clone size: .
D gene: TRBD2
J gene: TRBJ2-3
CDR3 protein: CASSSGGKASTDTQYF
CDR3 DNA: TGCGCCAGCAGCTCGGGAGGGAAAGCAAGCACAGATACGCAGTATTTT

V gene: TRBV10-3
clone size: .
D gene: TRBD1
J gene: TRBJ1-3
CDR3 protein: CAISTTGVSGNTIYF
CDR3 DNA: TGTGCCATCAGTACCACAGGGGTCTCTGGAAACACCATATATTTT

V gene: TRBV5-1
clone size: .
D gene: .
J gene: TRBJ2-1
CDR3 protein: CASSGTTSFNEQFF
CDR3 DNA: TGCGCCAGCAGCGGAACTACAAGTTTCAATGAGCAGTTCTTC

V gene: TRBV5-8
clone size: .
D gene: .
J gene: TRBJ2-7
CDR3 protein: CASSLSSPLGEQYF
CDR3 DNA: TGTGCCAGCAGCTTGTCTAGCCCCCTTGGGGAGCAGTACTTC

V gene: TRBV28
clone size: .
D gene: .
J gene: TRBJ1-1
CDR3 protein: CATIDPFGTEAFF
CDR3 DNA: TGTGCCACCATAGACCCCTTTGGCACTGAAGCTTTCTTT

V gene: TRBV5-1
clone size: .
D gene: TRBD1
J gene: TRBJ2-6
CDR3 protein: CASRGQGAPGANVLTF
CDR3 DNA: TGCGCCAGCAGGGGGCAGGGGGCGCCTGGGGCCAACGTCCTGACTTTC

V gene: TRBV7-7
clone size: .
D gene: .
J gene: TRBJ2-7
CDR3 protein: CASSPSPDSSAYEQYF
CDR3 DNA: TGTGCCAGCAGCCCGTCGCCGGACAGTAGCGCGTACGAGCAGTACTTC

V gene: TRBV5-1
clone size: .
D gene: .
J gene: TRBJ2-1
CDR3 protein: CASSRLQGRFNEQFF
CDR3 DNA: TGCGCCAGCAGCCGACTACAGGGTCGGTTCAATGAGCAGTTCTTC

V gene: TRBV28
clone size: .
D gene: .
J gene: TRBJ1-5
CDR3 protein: CASTLGRAEGPQHF
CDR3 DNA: TGTGCCAGCACCCTTGGGCGGGCCGAGGGGCCCCAGCATTTT

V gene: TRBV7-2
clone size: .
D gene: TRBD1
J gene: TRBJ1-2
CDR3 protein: CASRAGTGNAYGYTF
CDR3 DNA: TGTGCCAGCAGGGCCGGGACAGGCAATGCCTATGGCTACACCTTC

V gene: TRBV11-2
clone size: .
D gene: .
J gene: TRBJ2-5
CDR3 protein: CASSLDPGALETQYF
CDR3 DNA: TGTGCCAGCAGCTTAGATCCAGGGGCTTTGGAGACCCAGTACTTC

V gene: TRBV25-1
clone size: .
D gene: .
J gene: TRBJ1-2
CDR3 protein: CASRGSAVYGYTF
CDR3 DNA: TGTGCCAGCAGAGGTTCAGCCGTCTATGGCTACACCTTC

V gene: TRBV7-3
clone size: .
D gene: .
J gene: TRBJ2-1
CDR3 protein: CASSVTLSSYNEQFF
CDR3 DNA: TGTGCCAGCAGCGTTACCCTGAGCTCCTACAATGAGCAGTTCTTC

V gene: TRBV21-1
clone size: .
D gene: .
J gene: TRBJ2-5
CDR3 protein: CASSNGTDQETQYF
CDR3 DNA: TGTGCCAGCAGCAACGGGACCGATCAAGAGACCCAGTACTTC

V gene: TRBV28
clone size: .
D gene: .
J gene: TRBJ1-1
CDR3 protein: CASSPLEGGRREAFF
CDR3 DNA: TGTGCCAGCAGTCCCTTAGAGGGAGGAAGGCGTGAAGCTTTCTTT

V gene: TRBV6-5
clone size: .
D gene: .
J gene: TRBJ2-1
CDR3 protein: CASSSRLSFTVDEQFF
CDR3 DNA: TGTGCCAGCAGTTCCAGACTGAGCTTTACAGTGGATGAGCAGTTCTTC

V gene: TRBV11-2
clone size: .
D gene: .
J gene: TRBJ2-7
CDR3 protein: CASSQAWGHHEQYF
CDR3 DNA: TGTGCCAGCAGCCAGGCTTGGGGGCATCACGAGCAGTACTTC

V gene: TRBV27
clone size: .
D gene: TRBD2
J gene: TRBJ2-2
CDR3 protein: CASSLAGGFAGELFF
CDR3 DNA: TGTGCCAGCAGCTTGGCGGGAGGGTTTGCCGGGGAGCTGTTTTTT

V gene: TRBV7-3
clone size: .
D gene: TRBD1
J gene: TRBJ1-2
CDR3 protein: CASSLIPGQNYGYTF
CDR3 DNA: TGTGCCAGCAGCTTAATACCGGGACAGAACTATGGCTACACCTTC

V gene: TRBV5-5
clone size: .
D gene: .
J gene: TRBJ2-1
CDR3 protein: CASSRTRGSLEQFF
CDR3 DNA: TGTGCCAGCAGCCGTACACGGGGGTCGCTTGAGCAGTTCTTC

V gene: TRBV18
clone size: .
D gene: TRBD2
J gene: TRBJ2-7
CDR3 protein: CASSPWEGIGEQYF
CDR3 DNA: TGTGCCAGCTCACCATGGGAGGGAATTGGCGAGCAGTACTTC

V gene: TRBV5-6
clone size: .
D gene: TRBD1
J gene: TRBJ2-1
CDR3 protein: CASSYQGASYNEQFF
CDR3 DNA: TGTGCCAGCAGCTACCAGGGGGCCTCCTACAATGAGCAGTTCTTC